The sequence of this T cell receptor (beta chain) was determined in a study of cytomegalovirus exposure and HLA in healthy donors. The study's findings and limits: Only CMV serostatus was available as immune exposure information. V segments that were indistinguishable, TRBV6-2 and TRBV6-3 among them, were omitted from analysis.

Trimming at V came to 3 bases and at J to 9 bases, leaving 8 bases not matched to a gene. Germline V gene lookup returns CDR1 SGHTA and CDR2 FQGNSA. This CDR3 comprises 14 residues. A multiplex PCR was run with 60 Vbeta primers and 13 Jbeta primers. Profiling relied on immunoSEQ multiplex PCR, and the TCRdb table lists in-frame clones only, not all of them. The table lists 100,000 to 150,000 clones, more than 70% of them singletons. In regard to this clone: Its antigen is unidentified.

There were likely unrecorded immune exposures, though donors were nominally healthy when sampled. The chain links TRBV7-2 to TRBJ2-1, with 7 bases fitting TRBD1. The clonotype was recovered from a woman in her 50s in good health and CMV-seropositive. The sample taken for sequencing was PBMCs. CDR3 DNA: TGTGCCAGCAGCTTCAGACAGGGAATGGGTGAGCAGTTCTTC. Its translation: CASSFRQGMGEQFF.